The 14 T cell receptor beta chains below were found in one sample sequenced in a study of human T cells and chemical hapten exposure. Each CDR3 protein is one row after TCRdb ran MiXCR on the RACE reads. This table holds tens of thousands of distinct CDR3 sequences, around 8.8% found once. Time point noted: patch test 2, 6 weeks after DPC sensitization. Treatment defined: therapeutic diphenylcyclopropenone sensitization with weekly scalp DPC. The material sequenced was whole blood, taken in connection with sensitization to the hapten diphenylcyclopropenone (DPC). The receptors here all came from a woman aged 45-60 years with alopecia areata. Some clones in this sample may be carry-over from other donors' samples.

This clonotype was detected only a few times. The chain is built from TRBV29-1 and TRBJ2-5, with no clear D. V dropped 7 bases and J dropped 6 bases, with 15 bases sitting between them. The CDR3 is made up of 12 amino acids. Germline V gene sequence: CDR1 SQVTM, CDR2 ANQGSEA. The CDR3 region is CSAWLKAKTQYF. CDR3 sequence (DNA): TGCAGCGCCTGGCTGAAGGCAAAGACCCAGTACTTC.

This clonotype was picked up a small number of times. CDR3 in DNA: TGTGCCAGCAGGGAACTAGCGGGGGAATTAGATACGCAGTATTTT. This translates into CASRELAGELDTQYF. The chain joins TRBV2 to TRBJ2-3, with 11 bases aligning to TRBD2. CDR3 length: 15 residues. Unmatched junction bases numbered 7, after V lost 6 bases and J lost 5 bases. From germline, CDR1 is SNHLY and CDR2 FYNNEI.

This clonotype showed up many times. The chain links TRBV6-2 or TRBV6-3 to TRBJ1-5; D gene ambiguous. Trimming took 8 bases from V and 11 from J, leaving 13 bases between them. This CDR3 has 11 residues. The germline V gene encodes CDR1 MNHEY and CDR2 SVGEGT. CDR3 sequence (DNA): TGTGCCAGCGGTGACCAAATGGCCCAGCATTTT. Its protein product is CASGDQMAQHF.

The CDR3 here is CASSLAPTSGRQETQYF. As DNA, the CDR3 is TGTGCCAGCAGCTTGGCCCCGACTAGCGGGCGACAAGAGACCCAGTACTTC. The J gene is TRBJ2-5, the V gene TRBV5-5; 10 bases align to TRBD2. The trim removed 0 bases at V and 2 bases at J, leaving 7 bases unmatched. CDR3 size: 17 residues. Germline V lookup: CDR1 SGHKS, CDR2 YYEKEE (reference sequence).

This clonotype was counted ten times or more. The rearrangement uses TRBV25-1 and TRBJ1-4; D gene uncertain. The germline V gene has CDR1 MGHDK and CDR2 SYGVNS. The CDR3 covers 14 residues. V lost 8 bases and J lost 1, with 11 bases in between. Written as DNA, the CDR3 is TGTGCCAGCGAGAACTGGGGAACTAATGAAAAACTGTTTTTT. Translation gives CASENWGTNEKLFF.

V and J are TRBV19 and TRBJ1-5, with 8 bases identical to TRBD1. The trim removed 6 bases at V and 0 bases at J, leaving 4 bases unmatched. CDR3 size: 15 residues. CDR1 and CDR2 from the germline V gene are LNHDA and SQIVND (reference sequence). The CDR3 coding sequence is TGTGCCAGTAGGACAGGGGTGAATAGCAATCAGCCCCAGCATTTT. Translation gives CASRTGVNSNQPQHF.

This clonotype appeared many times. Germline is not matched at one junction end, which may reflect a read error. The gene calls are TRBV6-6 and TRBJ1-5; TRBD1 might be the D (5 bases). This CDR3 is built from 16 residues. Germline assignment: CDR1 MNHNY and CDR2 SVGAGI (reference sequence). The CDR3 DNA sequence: TGTGCCAGCAGTGACTCCCAGGGCCGTAGCAATCAGCCCCAGCATTTT. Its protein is CASSDSQGRSNQPQHF.

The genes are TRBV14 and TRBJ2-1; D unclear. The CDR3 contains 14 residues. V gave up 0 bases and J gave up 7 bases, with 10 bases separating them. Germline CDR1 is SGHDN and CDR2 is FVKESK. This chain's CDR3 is CASSQDDRENEQFF. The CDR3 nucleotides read TGTGCCAGCAGCCAAGACGATAGGGAAAATGAGCAGTTCTTC.

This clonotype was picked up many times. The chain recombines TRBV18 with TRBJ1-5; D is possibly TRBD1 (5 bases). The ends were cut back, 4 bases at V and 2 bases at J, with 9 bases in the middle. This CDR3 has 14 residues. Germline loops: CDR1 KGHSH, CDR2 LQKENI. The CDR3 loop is CASSQGLGNQPQHF. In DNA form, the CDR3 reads TGTGCCAGCTCACAGGGGCTCGGCAATCAGCCCCAGCATTTT.

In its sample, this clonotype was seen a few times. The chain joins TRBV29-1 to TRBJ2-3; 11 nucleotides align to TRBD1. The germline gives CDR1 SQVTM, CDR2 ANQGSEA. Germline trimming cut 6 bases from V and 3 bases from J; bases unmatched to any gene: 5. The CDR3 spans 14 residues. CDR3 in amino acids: CSVGQGAVTDTQYF. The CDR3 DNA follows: TGCAGCGTCGGACAGGGGGCAGTGACAGATACGCAGTATTTT.

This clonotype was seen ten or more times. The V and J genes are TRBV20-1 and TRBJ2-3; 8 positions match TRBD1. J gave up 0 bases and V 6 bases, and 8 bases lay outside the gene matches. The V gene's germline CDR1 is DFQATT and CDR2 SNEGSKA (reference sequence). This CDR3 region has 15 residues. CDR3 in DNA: TGCAGTGCCGACAGGGGTATTCAGAGCACAGATACGCAGTATTTT. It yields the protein CSADRGIQSTDTQYF.

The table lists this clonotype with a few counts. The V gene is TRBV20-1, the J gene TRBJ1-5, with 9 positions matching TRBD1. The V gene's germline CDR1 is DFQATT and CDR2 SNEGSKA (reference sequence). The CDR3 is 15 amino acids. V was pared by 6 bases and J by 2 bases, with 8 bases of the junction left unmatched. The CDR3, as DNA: TGCAGTGCCCCCGGACAGGGGCGAGGCAATCAGCCCCAGCATTTT. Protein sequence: CSAPGQGRGNQPQHF.

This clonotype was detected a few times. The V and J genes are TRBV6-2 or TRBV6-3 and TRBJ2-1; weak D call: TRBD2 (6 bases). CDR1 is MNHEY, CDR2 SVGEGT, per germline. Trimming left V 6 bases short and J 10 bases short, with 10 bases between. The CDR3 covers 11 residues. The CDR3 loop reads CASRTGEEQFF. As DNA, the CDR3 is TGTGCCAGCAGGACGGGGGAGGAGCAGTTCTTC.

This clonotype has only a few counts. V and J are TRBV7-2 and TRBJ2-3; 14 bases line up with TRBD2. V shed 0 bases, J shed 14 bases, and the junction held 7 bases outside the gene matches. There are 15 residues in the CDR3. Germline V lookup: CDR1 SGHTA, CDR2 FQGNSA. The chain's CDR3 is CASSLAGTSGGRSYF. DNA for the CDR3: TGTGCCAGCAGCTTAGCGGGGACTAGCGGGGGCCGTTCGTATTTT.